Below, 27 T cell receptor beta chains from the same sample are listed, as sequenced in a study of control samples from healthy donors and cancer patients. Profiling relied on immunoSEQ multiplex PCR, and the TCRdb table lists in-frame clones only, not all of them. The sample includes some 120,000 clones, 88% of them seen just once. The sample taken for sequencing was blood. These receptor sequences come from a woman between 65 and 79 years old in good health.

The chain uses TRBV5-1 and TRBJ1-1; perhaps TRBD1 as D (6 bases). The CDR3 covers 16 residues. CDR1 is SGHRS, CDR2 YFSETQ, per germline. V dropped 4 bases and J dropped 3 bases, with 19 bases sitting between them. CDR3 sequence reads: CASSRDGGRSDTEAFF. The DNA of the CDR3 is TGCGCCAGCAGCCGGGACGGGGGGCGTTCTGACACTGAAGCTTTCTTT.

The chain combines TRBV12-3 or TRBV12-4 with TRBJ2-1; a possible D gene is TRBD2 (5 bases). The V and J ends lost 6 bases and 9 bases respectively, with 12 bases between them. This CDR3 is built from 12 residues. In DNA form, the CDR3 reads TGTGCCAGCAGGACAACTAGTTTTGAGCAGTTCTTC. Translation: CASRTTSFEQFF.

This chain links TRBV14 with TRBJ1-3; the match to TRBD1 covers 9 bases. V gave up 1 base and J gave up 4 bases; unmatched junction bases: 14. The CDR3 totals 19 residues. Per the germline V gene, CDR1 is SGHDN and CDR2 is FVKESK. The DNA for the CDR3 is TGTGCCAGCAGCCAAGTAGGGGATCCGGACAGGGGCGCCGGAAACACCATATATTTT. This translates into CASSQVGDPDRGAGNTIYF.

This clone came up once. The chain has TRBV7-3 and TRBJ1-4; no firm D call. CDR1 and CDR2 (germline): SGHTA, FQGTGA. The CDR3 is made up of 15 amino acids. V was clipped by 1 base and J by 0 bases, with 6 bases between them. In DNA, the CDR3 is TGTGCCAGCAGCTTAAACGCCGCAACTAATGAAAAACTGTTTTTT. Its translation is CASSLNAATNEKLFF.

The rearrangement uses TRBV5-8 and TRBJ1-6, with D hard to call. This CDR3 has 14 residues. The germline V gene encodes CDR1 SGHTS and CDR2 YDEGEE. V gave up 5 bases and J gave up 8 bases, with 14 bases separating them. The chain's CDR3 is CASRPVLVHSPLHF. The CDR3 region has the DNA TGTGCCAGCAGGCCGGTTCTCGTGCATTCACCCCTCCACTTT.

The CDR3 nucleotides are TGTGCCAGCTCACCGATTTTAGGGAGGGATGAAGCTTTCTTT. Amino acids: CASSPILGRDEAFF. The V and J genes are TRBV18 and TRBJ1-1; no firm D call. Germline CDR1 is KGHSH and CDR2 is LQKENI. The V gene lost 3 bases and the J gene lost 7 bases, with 15 bases spanning the gap. The CDR3 consists of 14 residues.

In its sample, this clone was seen once. The chain employs TRBV5-1 and TRBJ1-2; D is ambiguous. V lost 4 bases and J 0 bases, leaving 13 bases between the germline ends. The germline gives CDR1 SGHRS, CDR2 YFSETQ. The CDR3 consists of 15 residues. CDR3 nucleotide sequence: TGCGCCAGCAGCCGAGGGCCAGAGGCTAACTATGGCTACACCTTC. Translation: CASSRGPEANYGYTF. The full variable domain, its missing parts supplied by reference TRBV5-1 and TRBJ1-2, is KAGVTQTPRYLIKTRGQQVTLSCSPISGHRSVSWYQQTPGQGLQFLFEYFSETQRNKGNFPGRFSGRQFSNSRSEMNVSTLELGDSALYLCASSRGPEANYGYTFGSGTRLTVV.

This sequence joins TRBV7-3 and TRBJ2-1; TRBD2 might be the D (7 bases). CDR1 and CDR2 (germline): SGHTA, FQGTGA. V shed 3 bases and J shed 7 bases, with 16 bases lying between them. The CDR3 has 15 residues. The CDR3 DNA reads as TGTGCCAGCAGCTTGGGGGGGCTCATCGGAAATGAGCAGTTCTTC. Translating it yields CASSLGGLIGNEQFF.

The chain is built from TRBV12-3 or TRBV12-4 and TRBJ1-1; D ambiguous. This CDR3 comprises 13 residues. V was pared by 1 base and J by 5 bases, with 8 bases between. In DNA, the CDR3 is TGTGCCAGCAGTTTAGGAGGGAGGACTGAAGCTTTCTTT. Protein sequence: CASSLGGRTEAFF.

This chain's CDR3 is CRKTGLNTGELFF. The CDR3 DNA follows: TGCAGAAAAACGGGACTAAACACCGGGGAGCTGTTTTTT. The rearrangement joins TRBV29-1 to TRBJ2-2, with 7 bases identical to TRBD2. Per germline, CDR1 SQVTM and CDR2 ANQGSEA. CDR3 length equals 13 residues.

This clone was detected a few times. V is TRBV7-7 and J is TRBJ2-5; 9 bases line up with TRBD1. V lost 1 base, J lost 5 bases, and 5 bases stayed unmatched. The CDR3 runs to 15 residues. Germline V gene data show CDR1 as SSHAT and CDR2 as FNYEAQ (reference sequence). The CDR3 DNA reads TGTGCCAGCAGCTTAGGGGGACAGGGTTTTGAGACCCAGTACTTC. It yields the protein CASSLGGQGFETQYF.

V is TRBV4-1 and J is TRBJ2-5; 9 positions agree with TRBD2. The trim removed 0 bases at V and 4 bases at J, leaving 15 bases unmatched. The CDR3 runs to 19 residues. Germline V CDR1 and CDR2: MGHRA, YSYEKL. In DNA form, the CDR3 reads TGCGCCAGCAGCCAAGATCAGTTTGGACGCGGGGGGGCATCAGAGACCCAGTACTTC. The encoded protein is CASSQDQFGRGGASETQYF.

The V call is TRBV29-1, the J call TRBJ2-6, with unresolved D. CDR3 size: 12 residues. Deletions cut 5 bases from V and 0 bases from J, with 2 bases between. The germline V gene encodes CDR1 SQVTM and CDR2 ANQGSEA. CDR3 region: CSVFSGANVLTF. CDR3 DNA sequence: TGCAGCGTTTTCTCTGGGGCCAACGTCCTGACTTTC.

This sequence joins TRBV11-3 and TRBJ1-5, with a possible D match to TRBD1 (5 bases). The CDR3 contains 17 residues. CDR1 SGHNT and CDR2 YENEEA come from the germline V gene. Deletions cut 5 bases from V and 2 bases from J, with 19 bases between. DNA of the CDR3: TGTGCCAGCAGCCCAGAGGGGCCGGGCAGCCGCAATCAGCCCCAGCATTTT. This translates into CASSPEGPGSRNQPQHF.

The chain has TRBV5-1 and TRBJ2-3, with 7 nucleotides matching TRBD2. In germline, CDR1 is SGHRS, CDR2 YFSETQ. The CDR3 contains 17 residues. The V segment lost 2 bases and the J segment 1 base; nucleotides outside the gene matches: 10. CDR3 DNA: TGCGCCAGCAGCTTACGGGTCGGCGGGGGTCGCACAGATACGCAGTATTTT. Translation: CASSLRVGGGRTDTQYF.

This clone showed up just once. This chain connects TRBV19 to TRBJ1-2; D unresolved. The CDR3 totals 13 residues. Between the trimmed V and J ends, which lost 9 bases and 2 bases, there was a span of 13 bases. CDR1 and CDR2 (germline): LNHDA, SQIVND (reference sequence). The CDR3 coding sequence is TGTGCCAGGCGCTCGGACCTGAACTATGGCTACACCTTC. Residues: CARRSDLNYGYTF.

J is TRBJ1-2 and V is TRBV7-3; perhaps TRBD1 as D (6 bases). The CDR3 totals 15 residues. Germline V gives CDR1 SGHTA, CDR2 FQGTGA. The V end was cut by 0 bases, the J end by 2 bases, with 10 bases between. The CDR3 region has the DNA TGTGCCAGCAGCTTAACCGCTGGGGGCAACTATGGCTACACCTTC. It encodes CASSLTAGGNYGYTF.

The chain uses TRBV4-1 and TRBJ1-2; D gene ambiguous. V was cut by 0 bases and J by 2 bases, with 10 bases left in between. Germline CDR1 MGHRA, CDR2 YSYEKL. This CDR3 comprises 15 residues. CDR3 amino acids: CASSQEITVNYGYTF. As DNA, the CDR3 is TGCGCCAGCAGCCAAGAAATAACAGTCAACTATGGCTACACCTTC.

To note about this clone: Other DNA sequences in this specimen translate into the identical CDR3. V and J are TRBV19 and TRBJ2-2; 12 nucleotides agree with TRBD1. Looked up from germline, CDR1 is LNHDA and CDR2 is SQIVND (reference sequence). This CDR3 comprises 18 residues. Unmatched junction bases numbered 10, after V lost 3 bases and J lost 5 bases. CDR3 loop: CASSIERPGQGATGELFF. CDR3 coding DNA: TGTGCCAGTAGTATCGAAAGACCGGGACAGGGGGCTACCGGGGAGCTGTTTTTT.

This clone occurred a few times. The chain links TRBV14 to TRBJ1-1; no clear D. Germline V lookup: CDR1 SGHDN, CDR2 FVKESK. CDR3 length: 13 residues. The ends were cut back, 4 bases at V and 4 bases at J, with 10 bases in the middle. CDR3 loop: CASSPGSGTEAFF. The CDR3 nucleotides are TGTGCCAGCAGCCCCGGGTCGGGCACTGAAGCTTTCTTT.

The chain is built from TRBV24-1 and TRBJ2-3; D unresolved. Per germline, CDR1 KGHDR and CDR2 SFDVKD. Trimming shortened V by 1 base and J by 2 bases, and 9 bases separated the two germline ends. This CDR3 spans 15 amino acids. The CDR3 DNA follows: TGTGCCACCAGTGATTTCTGGAGTTCCACAGATACGCAGTATTTT. Its protein is CATSDFWSSTDTQYF.

The chain combines TRBV9 with TRBJ1-1; no firm D call. The V end lost 0 bases, the J end lost 6 bases, and 9 bases lay between the germline ends. CDR3 length equals 13 residues. Germline V lookup: CDR1 SGDLS, CDR2 YYNGEE. The CDR3 sequence: CASSVVGTAEAFF. CDR3 nucleotide sequence: TGTGCCAGCAGCGTAGTCGGTACCGCTGAAGCTTTCTTT.

The chain is built from TRBV27 and TRBJ2-7, with a weak D call TRBD1 (6 bases). CDR1 is MNHEY and CDR2 is SMNVEV in the germline V gene (reference sequence). This CDR3 spans 15 amino acids. V was trimmed by 5 bases and J by 0 bases, leaving 14 bases between them. CDR3 coding DNA: TGTGCCAGCAGTCGAACCACAGGGAGCTCCTACGAGCAGTACTTC. Its translation: CASSRTTGSSYEQYF.

This clone has just one count. CDR3 DNA sequence: TGTGCCAGCAGCTACCAAGACAGGGATGACTATGGCTACACCTTC. Translation gives CASSYQDRDDYGYTF. This rearrangement joins TRBV9 to TRBJ1-2, with 7 positions matching TRBD1. This CDR3 has 15 amino acids. Germline V gives CDR1 SGDLS, CDR2 YYNGEE. Trimming removed 4 bases from V and 3 bases from J; junction bases left unmatched: 9.

The CDR3 DNA reads as TGTGCCAGCAGCTTTCGGGGGGGTAGCAATCAGCCCCAGCATTTT. Translating gives CASSFRGGSNQPQHF. The chain links TRBV7-3 to TRBJ1-5, with D possibly matching TRBD1 (5 bases). Germline loops: CDR1 SGHTA, CDR2 FQGTGA. Trimming left V 3 bases short and J 0 bases short, with 9 bases between. CDR3 size: 15 residues. The full variable domain, rest sourced from reference TRBV7-3 and TRBJ1-5, is GAGVSQTPSNKVTEKGKYVELRCDPISGHTALYWYRQSLGQGPEFLIYFQGTGAADDSGLPNDRFFAVRPEGSVSTLKIQRTERGDSAVYLCASSFRGGSNQPQHFGDGTRLSIL.

The J gene is TRBJ1-1, the V gene TRBV7-8, with D unresolved. Germline V gives CDR1 SGHVS, CDR2 FQNEAQ. The CDR3 has 14 residues. With 5 bases removed from V and 4 bases from J, the gap between germline ends came to 14 bases. The chain's CDR3 is CASSPREGFTEAFF. The DNA for the CDR3 is TGTGCCAGCAGCCCCAGAGAAGGGTTCACTGAAGCTTTCTTT.

This clone turned up a few times. V is TRBV5-4 and J is TRBJ1-6; TRBD1 is a possible D gene (5 bases). The CDR3 runs 16 residues. Germline CDR1 and CDR2: SGHNT and YYREEE (reference sequence). The V end was cut by 5 bases, the J end by 0 bases, with 12 bases between. The DNA for the CDR3 is TGTGCCAGCAGACATTCAGGGAGCTCCTATAATTCACCCCTCCACTTT. Translating it yields CASRHSGSSYNSPLHF.